One TCR beta chain is described in this entry. The data were produced by immunoSEQ multiplex PCR, yet TCRdb's version contains in-frame clones alone and is incomplete. The sample holds roughly 69,000 clones, less than 85% seen once. This entry is derived from a study of blood T cell repertoires in COVID-19. Sequences were obtained from peripheral blood. The receptor comes from a man aged 45-65 years with COVID-19, enrolled during active disease.

CDR3 amino acids: CASSGPREGIPQETQYF. CDR3 nucleotide sequence: TGTGCCAGCAGTGGCCCGCGGGAGGGCATACCCCAAGAGACCCAGTACTTC. The V and J genes are TRBV2 and TRBJ2-5; 9 nucleotides match TRBD2. This CDR3 is built from 17 residues. Germline V gene data show CDR1 as SNHLY and CDR2 as FYNNEI. Germline trimming cut 4 bases from V and 1 base from J; bases unmatched to any gene: 10.